This TCR beta chain was captured in a study of shared T cell receptors in the human thymus. Profiling relied on immunoSEQ multiplex PCR, and the TCRdb table lists in-frame clones only, not all of them. The sample comprises approximately 400,000 clones, approximately 95% of which are singletons, and roughly 0.02% rests with the top ten. The ends were cut back, 2 bases at V and 12 bases at J, with 8 bases in the middle. There are 12 residues in the CDR3. Germline CDR1 reads MNHNS; CDR2 reads SASEGT. The rearrangement uses TRBV6-1 and TRBJ1-6; D remains ambiguous. The sequencing input was thymocytes. This TCR was recovered from a human donor. CDR3 loop: CASSERPGPLHF. The CDR3 DNA follows: TGTGCCAGCAGTGAAAGGCCGGGACCCCTCCACTTT.